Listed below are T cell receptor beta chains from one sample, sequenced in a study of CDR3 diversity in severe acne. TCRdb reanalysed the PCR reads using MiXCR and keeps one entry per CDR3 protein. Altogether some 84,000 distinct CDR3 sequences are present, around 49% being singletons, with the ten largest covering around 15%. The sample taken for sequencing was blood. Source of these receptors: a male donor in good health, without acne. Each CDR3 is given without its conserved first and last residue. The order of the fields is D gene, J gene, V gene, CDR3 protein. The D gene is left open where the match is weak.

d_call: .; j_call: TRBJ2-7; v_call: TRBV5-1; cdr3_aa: ASSLDRLRGKQY
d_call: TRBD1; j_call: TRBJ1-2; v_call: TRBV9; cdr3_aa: ASSAAGTDGYT
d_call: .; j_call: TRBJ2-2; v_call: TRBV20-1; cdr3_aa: SASSPVGDTGELF
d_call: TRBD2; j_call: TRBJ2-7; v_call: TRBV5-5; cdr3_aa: AGGLGGGGYEQY
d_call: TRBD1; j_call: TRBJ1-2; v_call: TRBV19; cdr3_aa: ASRDGTELLYGYT
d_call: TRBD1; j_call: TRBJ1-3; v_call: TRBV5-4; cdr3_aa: ASSSPTGKSYGYTIY
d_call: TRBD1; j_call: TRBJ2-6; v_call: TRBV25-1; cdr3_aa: ASSDQTGGDSGANVLT
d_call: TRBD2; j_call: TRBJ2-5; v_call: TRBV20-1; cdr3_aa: SARDRSGGDQETQY
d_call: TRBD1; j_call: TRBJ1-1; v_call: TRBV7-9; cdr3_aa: ASSLQGTGTEAF
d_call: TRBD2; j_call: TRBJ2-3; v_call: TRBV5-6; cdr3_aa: ASSSPGLAGGPYTQY
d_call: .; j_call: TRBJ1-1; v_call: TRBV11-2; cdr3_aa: ASSPTYTEAF
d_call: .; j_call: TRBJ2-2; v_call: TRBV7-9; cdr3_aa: ASSLLLGNTGELF
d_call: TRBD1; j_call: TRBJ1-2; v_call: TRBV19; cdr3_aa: ASQDREGGYT
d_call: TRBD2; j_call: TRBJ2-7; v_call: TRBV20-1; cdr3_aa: SALVAGGVYEQY
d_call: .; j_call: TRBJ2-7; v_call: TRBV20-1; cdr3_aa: SASSGTGYEQY
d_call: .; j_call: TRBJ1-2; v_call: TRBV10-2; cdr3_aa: ASSVSSDGYT
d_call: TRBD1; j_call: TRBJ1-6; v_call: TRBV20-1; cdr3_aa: SAWRQGRDNSPLH
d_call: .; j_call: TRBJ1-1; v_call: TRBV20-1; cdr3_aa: SARLQLNTEAF
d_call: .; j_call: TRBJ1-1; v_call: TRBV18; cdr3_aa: ASSPLGRSSTEAF
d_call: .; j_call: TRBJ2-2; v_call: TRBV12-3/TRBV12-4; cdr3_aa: ASRPGLAGELF
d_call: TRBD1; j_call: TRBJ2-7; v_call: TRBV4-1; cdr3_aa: ASSGGQTQYEQY